This section outlines one T cell receptor (beta chain) sequence together with its context. V was pared by 0 bases and J by 1 base, with 4 bases between. The CDR3 is made up of 14 amino acids. Germline values: CDR1 SGHKS, CDR2 YYEKEE (reference sequence). The time point denotes: pretreatment peripheral blood. The source of the sample is a study of PD-L1 blockade in urothelial cancer. Study summary: About nine tenths of the roughly 29 patients comprised males who had bladder-origin urothelial cancer. A median blood sample held approximately 150,000 T cells and about 89,000 unique TCRs. At 3 weeks (second dose) and 6 weeks after starting treatment, blood was analyzed.

TCR analog templates of synthetic origin were spiked into each PCR. The assay was immunoSEQ multiplex PCR, and TCRdb's table has in-frame clones only and misses some. Of roughly 56,000 clones in the sample, 86% were seen once. This chain uses TRBV5-5 with TRBJ2-2; D not certain. Sequenced material: PBMCs, taken around atezolizumab (anti-PD-L1) treatment. The clonotype was recovered from a man in his sixties with urothelial cancer. CDR3 amino acids: CASSLARNTGELFF. The CDR3 coding sequence is TGTGCCAGCAGCTTGGCCCGGAACACCGGGGAGCTGTTTTTT.